Sequencing of this TCR beta chain was carried out in a study of control samples from healthy donors and cancer patients. Sequencing used immunoSEQ multiplex PCR; TCRdb keeps in-frame clones, though not all of them. The data hold 35,000 to 55,000 clones, with around 93% observed a single time. This TCR derives from a woman aged 40 to 55 with head and neck cancer. Sequencing was carried out using PBMCs.

The CDR3 nucleotides read TGTGCCAGCAGCAGAGGGACTGAAGCTTTCTTT. It is translated as CASSRGTEAFF. This chain uses TRBV2 with TRBJ1-1; D ambiguous. The V end was cut by 6 bases, the J end by 5 bases, with 7 bases between. Germline-derived CDR1 and CDR2 are SNHLY and FYNNEI. The CDR3 runs 11 residues.